Shown below are 29 T cell receptor beta chains from a single sample sequenced in a study of cytomegalovirus exposure and HLA in healthy donors. The PCR made use of 60 Vbeta and 13 Jbeta primers. Clones were read by immunoSEQ multiplex PCR, and TCRdb kept only the in-frame ones, dropping some. This sample has roughly 120,000 clones, with around 83% found just once. The sample consisted of PBMCs. These receptors were taken from a man in his thirties or forties in good health and CMV-seropositive.

This chain joins TRBV10-3 and TRBJ2-1, with 11 bases identical to TRBD2. Germline loops: CDR1 ENHRY, CDR2 SYGVKD. The CDR3 consists of 15 residues. V shed 6 bases, J shed 8 bases, and the junction held 9 bases outside the gene matches. The CDR3 here is CAIRNSGRASDEQFF. In nucleotides, the CDR3 is TGTGCCATCAGAAATAGCGGGAGGGCCAGTGATGAGCAGTTCTTC.

CDR3 in DNA: TGTGCCAGCAGTTATCTAGCCAAAAACATTCAGTACTTC. Its protein product is CASSYLAKNIQYF. The chain employs TRBV27 and TRBJ2-4; D not resolved. The CDR3 is 13 amino acids. V shed 4 bases and J shed 0 bases, with 4 bases lying between them. CDR1 and CDR2 from the germline V gene are MNHEY and SMNVEV (reference sequence).

The chain uses TRBV30 and TRBJ1-4; no firm D call. The CDR3 totals 13 residues. Germline CDR1 GTSNPN, CDR2 SVGIG (reference sequence). Trimming pared 0 bases from V and 8 bases from J, leaving 10 bases between. CDR3 sequence: CAWSVGFGEKLFF. DNA of the CDR3: TGTGCCTGGAGTGTGGGCTTTGGGGAAAAACTGTTTTTT.

The gene calls are TRBV7-9 and TRBJ2-2; 7 nucleotides agree with TRBD1. This CDR3 contains 15 residues. Germline trimming cut 6 bases from V and 6 bases from J; bases unmatched to any gene: 10. Germline V CDR1 and CDR2: SEHNR, FQNEAQ (reference sequence). The CDR3 nucleotides read TGTGCCAGCAGAAAAGACAGGGTGGGTTCCGGGGAGCTGTTTTTT. Its translation is CASRKDRVGSGELFF.

The chain links TRBV19 to TRBJ1-2; TRBD1 might be the D (5 bases). The CDR3 spans 14 residues. From germline, CDR1 is LNHDA and CDR2 SQIVND (reference sequence). Trimming removed 3 bases at V and 5 bases at J, with 13 bases between. This chain's CDR3 is CASSILPGFYGYTF. CDR3 nucleotide sequence: TGTGCCAGTAGTATTCTTCCAGGGTTTTATGGCTACACCTTC.

The chain is built from TRBV4-2 and TRBJ2-3; D is perhaps TRBD1 (6 bases). With 3 bases removed from V and 0 bases from J, the gap between germline ends came to 16 bases. Germline V gene sequence: CDR1 LGHNA, CDR2 YNFKEQ. The CDR3 has 17 amino acids. This CDR3 reads CASSQTGNLLSTDTQYF. The CDR3, as DNA: TGTGCCAGCAGCCAGACAGGCAATCTCCTTAGCACAGATACGCAGTATTTT.

Points on this clone: Different DNA sequences within this sample yield the same CDR3. This chain uses TRBV9 with TRBJ2-1; tentative D call: TRBD2 (5 bases). The CDR3 is made up of 15 amino acids. Trimming removed 0 bases at V and 1 base at J, with 8 bases between. CDR1 is SGDLS and CDR2 is YYNGEE in the germline V gene. CDR3 DNA: TGTGCCAGCAGCGTAGCGGGGAATTCCTACAATGAGCAGTTCTTC. Translated: CASSVAGNSYNEQFF.

This sequence joins TRBV9 and TRBJ1-1; 7 bases align to TRBD1. Germline V gene sequence: CDR1 SGDLS, CDR2 YYNGEE. The CDR3 extends over 17 amino acids. V was pared by 0 bases and J by 1 base, with 9 bases of the junction left unmatched. Here the CDR3 DNA reads TGTGCCAGCAGCGTAGCCCTCCAGACAGGGTCGAACACTGAAGCTTTCTTT. Translating gives CASSVALQTGSNTEAFF.

The chain is built from TRBV6-6 and TRBJ1-3, with TRBD1 as a possible D gene (6 bases). The CDR3 consists of 11 residues. Germline V gene lookup returns CDR1 MNHNY and CDR2 SVGAGI (reference sequence). V was trimmed by 8 bases and J by 9 bases, leaving 11 bases between them. The CDR3 loop is CASSTGPTIYF. In DNA form, the CDR3 reads TGTGCCAGCTCCACAGGGCCCACCATATATTTT.

This rearrangement joins TRBV7-9 to TRBJ2-1; tentative D call: TRBD2 (5 bases). Trimming stripped 5 bases from V and 8 bases from J, with 19 bases between. From germline, CDR1 is SEHNR and CDR2 FQNEAQ (reference sequence). The CDR3 sequence is 15 residues long. For the CDR3, the DNA is TGTGCCAGCAGCCCCTCTAGGTCACGGGGATATGAGCAGTTCTTC. This codes for CASSPSRSRGYEQFF.

The chain has TRBV7-2 and TRBJ1-2; weak D call: TRBD1 (6 bases). The V end lost 1 base, the J end lost 3 bases, and 9 bases lay between the germline ends. The germline CDR1 and CDR2 sequences are SGHTA and FQGNSA. The CDR3 is 14 amino acids. The CDR3 nucleotides are TGTGCCAGCAGCTTAGTCGCAGGGGACTATGGCTACACCTTC. Translated: CASSLVAGDYGYTF.

The chain recombines TRBV9 with TRBJ1-6; D ambiguous. Trimming stripped 0 bases from V and 8 bases from J, with 12 bases between. The CDR3 consists of 15 residues. Germline CDR1 is SGDLS and CDR2 is YYNGEE. The CDR3 sequence is CASSVAPLRDSPLHF. The DNA of the CDR3 is TGTGCCAGCAGCGTAGCGCCCCTCCGCGATTCACCCCTCCACTTT.

As regards this clone: Sequence at one end of the junction differs from germline and may be a read error. V is TRBV7-9 and J is TRBJ2-3, with 14 bases that match TRBD2. Germline assignment: CDR1 SEHNR and CDR2 FQNEAQ (reference sequence). CDR3 size: 17 residues. CDR3 nucleotide sequence: TGTTCCAGCAGCCGACTAGCGGGGGGGCCTTGGGAGGATACGCAGTATTTT. It specifies CSSSRLAGGPWEDTQYF.

As concerns this clone: Other DNA sequences in the same sample also yield this CDR3. The chain joins TRBV2 to TRBJ2-2; 9 bases line up with TRBD1. Per the germline V gene, CDR1 is SNHLY and CDR2 is FYNNEI. The CDR3 length is 15 residues. V gave up 9 bases and J gave up 1 base; unmatched junction bases: 6. In nucleotides, the CDR3 is TGTGCCAGTGGGGGACAGGGTATGAACACCGGGGAGCTGTTTTTT. This sequence encodes CASGGQGMNTGELFF.

This chain joins TRBV7-7 and TRBJ2-3; 9 nucleotides line up with TRBD2. Trimming took 1 base from V and 7 from J; bases not matched to a gene: 6. The V gene's germline CDR1 is SSHAT and CDR2 FNYEAQ (reference sequence). The CDR3 sequence is 15 residues long. The CDR3 loop reads CASSLERGAGNTQYF. The CDR3, as DNA: TGTGCCAGCAGCTTAGAGCGGGGGGCTGGTAATACGCAGTATTTT.

V is TRBV30 and J is TRBJ2-5; the D gene is possibly TRBD1 (6 bases). Germline V CDR1 and CDR2: GTSNPN, SVGIG (reference sequence). V lost 2 bases, J lost 0 bases, and 13 bases lay in between. The CDR3 sequence is 15 residues long. CDR3 sequence: CAWSPYTGNQETQYF. CDR3 nucleotides: TGTGCCTGGAGTCCATATACAGGGAACCAAGAGACCCAGTACTTC.

The gene calls are TRBV10-2 and TRBJ1-1; the match to TRBD1 covers 10 bases. CDR3 length: 14 amino acids. The germline gives CDR1 WSHSY, CDR2 SAAADI. Germline trimming cut 7 bases from V and 4 bases from J; bases unmatched to any gene: 6. CDR3 sequence: CASTQGQGSTEAFF. The CDR3, as DNA: TGCGCCAGCACCCAGGGACAGGGGTCCACTGAAGCTTTCTTT.

The chain employs TRBV30 and TRBJ2-3, with D perhaps TRBD2 (6 bases). Germline lookup yields CDR1 GTSNPN and CDR2 SVGIG (reference sequence). The CDR3 totals 16 residues. V was shortened by 8 bases and J by 5 bases, with 26 bases between the two germline ends. CDR3 nucleotide sequence: TGTGCCACAACTACTCATGGCGGGGTGCCGGGAGATACGCAGTATTTT. Translation: CATTTHGGVPGDTQYF.

This clone was seen just once. This chain connects TRBV7-2 to TRBJ2-3; TRBD1 matches at 9 bases. This CDR3 has 15 residues. V shed 1 base, J shed 5 bases, and the junction held 4 bases outside the gene matches. CDR1 is SGHTA, CDR2 FQGNSA, per germline. The DNA for the CDR3 is TGTGCCAGCAGCTTAGGGGACAGGGTTATAGATACGCAGTATTTT. This codes for CASSLGDRVIDTQYF.

The chain joins TRBV6-1 to TRBJ2-1, with D perhaps matching TRBD2 (6 bases). The V gene lost 1 base and the J gene lost 0 bases, with 10 bases spanning the gap. The germline V gene encodes CDR1 MNHNS and CDR2 SASEGT. This CDR3 has 16 amino acids. CDR3 in DNA: TGTGCCAGCAGTGAAGAGGAGGGGTTCTCCTACAATGAGCAGTTCTTC. Translated: CASSEEEGFSYNEQFF.

The genes are TRBV6-6 and TRBJ1-1; 7 positions match TRBD1. The length of the CDR3 is 14 residues. Germline lookup yields CDR1 MNHNY and CDR2 SVGAGI (reference sequence). The junction had 4 bases not matched to a gene; V was cut back by 5 bases and J by 1 base. CDR3 coding DNA: TGTGCCAGCAGTCTAGGGACAGCGAACACTGAAGCTTTCTTT. This encodes CASSLGTANTEAFF.

This clone was counted a few times. This chain links TRBV19 with TRBJ1-6, with D tentatively TRBD1 (6 bases). The germline CDR1 and CDR2 sequences are LNHDA and SQIVND (reference sequence). CDR3 length: 11 residues. Trimming removed 10 bases from V and 10 bases from J, with 11 bases in between. The DNA of the CDR3 is TGTGCCACAGGGGCGGAATCACCCCTCCACTTT. Translation gives CATGAESPLHF.

The chain uses TRBV6-1 and TRBJ2-1; 9 nucleotides match TRBD2. Germline CDR1 MNHNS, CDR2 SASEGT. This CDR3 comprises 15 residues. V shed 8 bases and J 4 bases; nucleotides not matched to a gene: 9. CDR3 sequence: CASSDLSGRYNEQFF. In nucleotides, the CDR3 is TGTGCCAGCTCCGACCTAAGCGGGAGGTACAATGAGCAGTTCTTC.

The chain recombines TRBV6-5 with TRBJ1-3; D is unclear. Germline V gives CDR1 MNHEY, CDR2 SVGAGI. Deletions cut 6 bases from V and 0 bases from J, with 12 bases between. This CDR3 region has 15 residues. The CDR3 nucleotides are TGTGCCAGCAGCCCAGGACTCCTCTCTGGAAACACCATATATTTT. It yields the protein CASSPGLLSGNTIYF.

The chain recombines TRBV2 with TRBJ2-2; TRBD2 is a possible D gene (5 bases). This CDR3 is 16 amino acids long. The germline gives CDR1 SNHLY, CDR2 FYNNEI. The germline V and J ends were trimmed by 7 bases and 0 bases, with 15 bases remaining between them. This CDR3 is CASTQEGFTNTGELFF. Here the CDR3 DNA reads TGTGCCAGCACTCAAGAGGGCTTCACGAACACCGGGGAGCTGTTTTTT.

J is TRBJ1-1 and V is TRBV27; D gene ambiguous. V was cut by 10 bases and J by 5 bases, with 17 bases left in between. Germline V gives CDR1 MNHEY, CDR2 SMNVEV (reference sequence). The CDR3 loop spans 13 amino acids. CDR3 DNA: TGTGCCACCCGCCGGGGAGAAAGGACTGAAGCTTTCTTT. This gives the protein CATRRGERTEAFF.

The chain is built from TRBV6-1 and TRBJ1-2, with D hard to call. V was shortened by 3 bases and J by 1 base, with 6 bases between the two germline ends. This CDR3 spans 13 amino acids. Germline lookup yields CDR1 MNHNS and CDR2 SASEGT. CDR3 loop: CASSETSNYGYTF. CDR3 DNA: TGTGCCAGCAGTGAGACAAGTAACTATGGCTACACCTTC.

The chain links TRBV9 to TRBJ1-1, with D perhaps matching TRBD1 (5 bases). The CDR3 sequence is 14 residues long. Germline values: CDR1 SGDLS, CDR2 YYNGEE. Trimming took 2 bases from V and 1 from J, leaving 9 bases between them. The CDR3 region is CASSVGGSNTEAFF. CDR3 sequence (DNA): TGTGCCAGCAGCGTTGGGGGGTCGAACACTGAAGCTTTCTTT.

CDR3 protein: CASSWGQARNEQFF. CDR3 in DNA: TGTGCCAGCAGCTGGGGCCAAGCGAGAAATGAGCAGTTCTTC. The chain uses TRBV5-6 and TRBJ2-1; the D gene is possibly TRBD1 (5 bases). Germline CDR1 reads SGHDT; CDR2 reads YYEEEE. Trimming removed 3 bases from V and 7 bases from J, with 14 bases in between. The CDR3 consists of 14 residues.